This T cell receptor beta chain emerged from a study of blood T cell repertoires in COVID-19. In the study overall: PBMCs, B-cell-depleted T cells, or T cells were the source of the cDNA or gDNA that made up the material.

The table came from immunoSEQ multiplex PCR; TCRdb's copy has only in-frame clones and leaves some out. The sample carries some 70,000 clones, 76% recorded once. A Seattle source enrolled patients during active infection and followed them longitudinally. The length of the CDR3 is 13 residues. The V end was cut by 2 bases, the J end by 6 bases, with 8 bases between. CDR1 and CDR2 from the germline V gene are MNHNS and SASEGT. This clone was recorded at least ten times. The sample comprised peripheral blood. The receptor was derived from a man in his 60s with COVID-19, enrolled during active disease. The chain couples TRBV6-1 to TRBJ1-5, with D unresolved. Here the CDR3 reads CASSETFGQPQHF. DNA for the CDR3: TGTGCCAGCAGTGAAACATTTGGTCAGCCCCAGCATTTT.